The T cell receptor beta chain described here comes from a study of blood T cell repertoires in COVID-19. Turning to the study itself: PBMCs, B-cell-depleted T cells, or T cells were the source of the cDNA or gDNA that made up the material.

The data were produced by immunoSEQ multiplex PCR, yet TCRdb's version contains in-frame clones alone and is incomplete. The table lists over 85,000 clones, roughly 87% of them singletons. The CDR3 runs to 14 residues. The germline CDR1 and CDR2 sequences are SGHNT and YYREEE (reference sequence). V shed 4 bases and J 7 bases; nucleotides not matched to a gene: 7. The material sequenced was peripheral blood. The receptor's source is a male donor with acute or convalescent COVID-19. The rearrangement links TRBV5-4 to TRBJ2-2; TRBD1 aligns across 7 bases. DNA of the CDR3: TGTGCCAGCAGCCCCGAGACAGGGCTCGGGGAGCTGTTTTTT. The encoded protein is CASSPETGLGELFF.